This T cell receptor beta chain was sequenced during a study of blood T cell repertoires in COVID-19. This CDR3 region has 15 residues. Germline trimming cut 4 bases from V and 4 bases from J; bases unmatched to any gene: 8. The germline CDR1 and CDR2 sequences are LNHDA and SQIVND (reference sequence). The assay was immunoSEQ multiplex PCR, and TCRdb's table has in-frame clones only and misses some. The table has about 63,000 clones, 76% seen once; the top ten hold roughly 47%. This chain connects TRBV19 to TRBJ2-3; 7 bases are shared with TRBD1. The sequencing sample was made of peripheral blood. The receptor was derived from a woman older than 75 with acute or convalescent COVID-19. CDR3 nucleotide sequence: TGTGCCAGTAGTACCCTCCCTCAGGGGGCAGATACGCAGTATTTT. Its protein product is CASSTLPQGADTQYF.